The 10 T cell receptor beta chains given below trace back to one sample, sequenced in a study of CD8+CD57+ T cells in acquired aplastic anemia. For CDR3 and TCR beta VDJ profiling, genomic DNA was the template used. TCRdb reanalysed the reads using MiXCR and keeps one entry per CDR3 protein. The table lists under 500,000 distinct CDR3 sequences, around 32% of them singletons. By flow cytometry, patients selected for sequencing had shown an expansion of CD8+CD57+ cells. Sequenced input: sorted CD4+, CD8+, or CD8+CD57+ T cells (not recorded which) from PBMCs. The receptors originated from a human donor with aplastic anemia.

The chain joins TRBV25-1 to TRBJ1-2, with TRBD1 identical over 9 bases. Trimming took 6 bases from V and 6 from J; bases not matched to a gene: 8. CDR3 length: 14 amino acids. CDR1 MGHDK and CDR2 SYGVNS come from the germline V gene. CDR3 bases: TGTGCCAGCAGCGCCGGGACAGGGCTCAATGGCTACACCTTC. Translating gives CASSAGTGLNGYTF.

This chain uses TRBV6-1 with TRBJ1-2, with 8 bases lining up with TRBD1. V gave up 5 bases and J gave up 8 bases; unmatched junction bases: 4. The CDR3 has 12 amino acids. Germline CDR1 and CDR2: MNHNS and SASEGT. CDR3 sequence: CASSLGTGGYTF. CDR3 DNA: TGTGCCAGCAGTCTCGGGACAGGAGGCTACACCTTC.

The table lists this clonotype with many counts. Given a much more abundant clone one base away, this may be a read error. It is likely a read error, because the conserved phenylalanine at the end of the CDR3 is missing. The chain links TRBV10-3 to TRBJ1-6, with D perhaps TRBD1 (6 bases). This CDR3 has 13 amino acids. Germline-derived CDR1 and CDR2 are ENHRY and SYGVKD. Trimming stripped 4 bases from V and 7 bases from J, with 8 bases between. CDR3 residues: CAISGGPNSPLHL. The CDR3 coding sequence is TGTGCCATCAGTGGGGGGCCAAATTCACCCCTCCACCTT.

Note on this clonotype: A much larger clone lies one base from this, so it may be a read error. The chain is built from TRBV9 and TRBJ1-2; no clear D gene. Between the trimmed V and J ends, which lost 3 bases and 3 bases, there was a span of 9 bases. The CDR3 is 13 amino acids. Germline V gene lookup returns CDR1 SGDLS and CDR2 YYNGEE. The CDR3 protein is CASSGSSDYGYTF. CDR3 in DNA: TGTGCCAGCAGCGGTTCCAGTGACTATGGCTACACCTTC. The complete variable domain, with remaining parts taken from reference TRBV9 and TRBJ1-2, reads DSGVTQTPKHLITATGQRVTLRCSPRSGDLSVYWYQQSLDQGLQFLIQYYNGEERAKGNILERFSAQQFPDLHSELNLSSLELGDSALYFCASSGSSDYGYTFGSGTRLTVV.

This clonotype was counted at least ten times. J is TRBJ2-5 and V is TRBV19; D not certain. This CDR3 spans 14 amino acids. CDR1 is LNHDA and CDR2 is SQIVND in the germline V gene (reference sequence). V was cut by 0 bases and J by 3 bases, with 8 bases left in between. As DNA, the CDR3 is TGTGCCAGTAGTATAGATCGGCAGAAAGAGACCCAGTACTTC. Its protein product is CASSIDRQKETQYF.

This clonotype appeared a single time. This sequence joins TRBV7-2 and TRBJ1-1; D remains unclear. Germline assignment: CDR1 SGHTA and CDR2 FQGNSA. The CDR3 is 12 residues long. With 4 bases removed from V and 7 bases from J, the gap between germline ends came to 10 bases. The CDR3 nucleotides read TGTGCCAGCAGCTACCTAACGGGTGAAGCTTTCTTT. It encodes CASSYLTGEAFF.

On this clonotype: A much larger clone is a single base away; this may be a read error. The chain is built from TRBV29-1 and TRBJ2-5; D possibly corresponds to TRBD2 (6 bases). The CDR3 is 15 residues long. The V gene's germline CDR1 is SQVTM and CDR2 ANQGSEA. The V end lost 4 bases, the J end lost 7 bases, and 22 bases lay between the germline ends. The CDR3 DNA is TGCAGCGTTGTGGAGGACAACCGATGGGGAGGGACCCAGTACTTC. Its protein is CSVVEDNRWGGTQYF.

The rearrangement uses TRBV5-6 and TRBJ2-2, with 14 bases fitting TRBD2. In germline, CDR1 is SGHDT, CDR2 YYEEEE. CDR3 size: 18 residues. The V gene end was trimmed by 2 bases and the J gene end by 3 bases; junction bases not matched to a gene: 6. CDR3 coding DNA: TGTGCCAGCAGCTTCCGACTAGCGGGGGGGCGGGACACCGGGGAGCTGTTTTTT. Translated: CASSFRLAGGRDTGELFF.

V usage is TRBV4-1 and J usage is TRBJ2-7, with 10 positions matching TRBD1. V was pared by 2 bases and J by 2 bases, with 9 bases of the junction left unmatched. In germline, CDR1 is MGHRA, CDR2 YSYEKL. This CDR3 is 17 amino acids long. The CDR3 DNA is TGCGCCAGCAGCCAACCCCACCCCGGGACAGGGGCCTACGAGCAGTACTTC. This encodes CASSQPHPGTGAYEQYF.

The chain recombines TRBV5-1 with TRBJ2-1, with 8 bases matching TRBD1. The germline gives CDR1 SGHRS, CDR2 YFSETQ. This CDR3 spans 15 amino acids. The V segment lost 2 bases and the J segment 1 base; nucleotides outside the gene matches: 2. The CDR3 loop reads CASSFRTGSYNEQFF. The DNA of the CDR3 is TGCGCCAGCAGCTTTCGGACAGGGTCCTACAATGAGCAGTTCTTC.